These 14 T cell receptor beta chains share one sample of origin, sequenced in a study of blood T cell repertoires in COVID-19. Sequencing used immunoSEQ multiplex PCR; TCRdb keeps in-frame clones, though not all of them. The sample comprises tens of thousands of clones, over 70% of which are singletons, and 8% to 9.5% rests with the top ten. The sequenced sample was peripheral blood. The origin of the receptors is a man aged 50 to 60 with active COVID-19.

The CDR3 sequence is CASSQDRAGGCYNEQFF. Written as DNA, the CDR3 is TGTGCCAGCAGCCAAGATCGTGCAGGGGGTTGCTACAATGAGCAGTTCTTC. J is TRBJ2-1 and V is TRBV3-1 (or the pseudogene TRBV3-2); TRBD1 aligns across 7 bases. Germline-derived CDR1 and CDR2 are LGHDT and YNNKEL (reference sequence). The CDR3 contains 17 residues. Trimming cost V 0 bases and J 3 bases; bases outside gene matches: 8.

J is TRBJ1-6 and V is TRBV3-1 (or the pseudogene TRBV3-2); maybe TRBD1 (5 bases). Germline CDR1 is LGHDT and CDR2 is YNNKEL (reference sequence). This CDR3 is built from 19 residues. V was clipped by 0 bases and J by 0 bases, with 15 bases between them. The CDR3 nucleotides read TGTGCCAGCAGCCAAGACCCCGGGGGAGGCCCCTCCTATAATTCACCCCTCCACTTT. It specifies CASSQDPGGGPSYNSPLHF.

This chain links TRBV9 with TRBJ1-1; TRBD1 aligns across 10 bases. J was trimmed by 8 bases and V by 0 bases; bases with no gene match: 7. Looked up from germline, CDR1 is SGDLS and CDR2 is YYNGEE. The CDR3 loop spans 15 amino acids. CDR3 amino acids: CASSVAHPGQGEAFF. CDR3 sequence (DNA): TGTGCCAGCAGCGTAGCCCATCCGGGACAGGGGGAAGCTTTCTTT.

The genes are TRBV28 and TRBJ2-7; tentative D call: TRBD1 (5 bases). The ends were cut back, 10 bases at V and 6 bases at J, with 25 bases in the middle. Looked up from germline, CDR1 is MDHEN and CDR2 is SYDVKM. The CDR3 has 15 residues. CDR3 DNA sequence: TGTGCCACCCATAGTTACAGGATAGGAAGGGGCGAGCAGTACTTC. Translating it yields CATHSYRIGRGEQYF. Full variable domain (remainder filled in from reference TRBV28 and TRBJ2-7): DVKVTQSSRYLVKRTGEKVFLECVQDMDHENMFWYRQDPGLGLRLIYFSYDVKMKEKGDIPEGYSVSREKKERFSLILESASTNQTSMYLCATHSYRIGRGEQYFGPGTRLTVT.

A word on this clone: At one of its ends the junction is not consistent with the germline gene, which may arise from a read error. The chain has TRBV7-2 and TRBJ2-5; 11 bases map to TRBD2. The CDR3 length is 17 residues. Germline V gene data show CDR1 as SGHTA and CDR2 as FQGNSA. For the CDR3, the DNA is TGTGCCACCAGCGGGGGCTTTAGCGGGAGGGCGGGGGAGACCCAGTACTTC. Its translation: CATSGGFSGRAGETQYF.

The rearrangement joins TRBV30 to TRBJ1-1; TRBD1 aligns across 8 bases. With V trimmed by 2 bases and J by 4 bases, 3 bases remained unmatched. Germline CDR1 is GTSNPN and CDR2 is SVGIG (reference sequence). This CDR3 comprises 13 residues. Written as DNA, the CDR3 is TGTGCCTGGAGTACAGGGGGACTCACTGAAGCTTTCTTT. As protein: CAWSTGGLTEAFF.

The chain carries TRBV28 and TRBJ1-2; D is possibly TRBD1 (5 bases). Trimming removed 5 bases at V and 6 bases at J, with 16 bases between. This CDR3 contains 14 residues. Per the germline V gene, CDR1 is MDHEN and CDR2 is SYDVKM. In DNA form, the CDR3 reads TGTGCCAGCAGTAGCCTCACAGGAGTTGATGGCTACACCTTC. This gives the protein CASSSLTGVDGYTF.

This clone was seen just once. The rearrangement links TRBV9 to TRBJ2-7; D is undetermined. V was clipped by 0 bases and J by 6 bases, with 10 bases between them. The CDR3 consists of 13 residues. Germline CDR1 SGDLS, CDR2 YYNGEE. As DNA, the CDR3 is TGTGCCAGCAGCGTAGACAGAAGTGGCGAGCAGTACTTC. Its translation: CASSVDRSGEQYF.

This chain links TRBV18 with TRBJ1-2; 7 bases fit TRBD1. CDR1 and CDR2 (germline): KGHSH, LQKENI. V shed 0 bases, J shed 7 bases, and the junction held 2 bases outside the gene matches. This CDR3 has 13 amino acids. The CDR3 sequence is CASSPPDRFGYTF. The DNA for the CDR3 is TGTGCCAGCTCACCACCGGACAGGTTTGGCTACACCTTC.

This sequence joins TRBV11-2 and TRBJ2-1; D may be TRBD1 (6 bases). Germline assignment: CDR1 SGHAT and CDR2 FQNNGV. This CDR3 region has 12 residues. With 4 bases removed from V and 10 bases from J, the gap between germline ends came to 11 bases. The DNA of the CDR3 is TGTGCCAGCAGCTCCCCCAGGGGAGAGCAGTTCTTC. Its protein is CASSSPRGEQFF.

The chain carries TRBV6-2 or TRBV6-3 and TRBJ2-1; D call uncertain. This CDR3 comprises 13 residues. Trimming took 5 bases from V and 8 from J, leaving 13 bases between them. Germline V gives CDR1 MNHEY, CDR2 SVGEGT. In nucleotides, the CDR3 is TGTGCCAGCAGTAAAATACCCAGCGATGAGCAGTTCTTC. Translating it yields CASSKIPSDEQFF.

J is TRBJ2-3 and V is TRBV28; 10 bases match TRBD2. V lost 8 bases and J lost 2; bases outside the gene matches: 4. In germline, CDR1 is MDHEN, CDR2 SYDVKM. This CDR3 region has 14 residues. CDR3 nucleotide sequence: TGTGCCAGCCTAGCGGGGGCCTTCACAGATACGCAGTATTTT. Amino acids: CASLAGAFTDTQYF.

This sequence joins TRBV7-6 and TRBJ2-3, with no clear D. Germline loops: CDR1 SGHVS, CDR2 FNYEAQ. Trimming removed 3 bases at V and 0 bases at J, with 13 bases between. The CDR3 length is 16 residues. The CDR3 loop reads CASSFQTGTSTDTQYF. The CDR3 nucleotides are TGTGCCAGCAGCTTTCAGACTGGCACTAGCACAGATACGCAGTATTTT.

The chain links TRBV7-9 to TRBJ1-6; 10 bases match TRBD1. V was clipped by 5 bases and J by 8 bases; unmatched bases: 6. This CDR3 is 15 amino acids long. Germline V gene sequence: CDR1 SEHNR, CDR2 FQNEAQ (reference sequence). The CDR3 spells CASSGPGTGDSPLHF. As DNA, the CDR3 is TGTGCCAGCAGCGGTCCCGGGACAGGGGATTCACCCCTCCACTTT. Based on the CDR3 plus reference TRBV7-9 and TRBJ1-6, the full variable domain is DTGVSQNPRHKITKRGQNVTFRCDPISEHNRLYWYRQTLGQGPEFLTYFQNEAQLEKSRLLSDRFSAERPKGSFSTLEIQRTEQGDSAMYLCASSGPGTGDSPLHFGNGTRLTVT.